The 22 T cell receptor beta chains listed next were all sequenced from one sample in a study of OX40 agonist ivuxolimab in advanced cancers. The data were produced by immunoSEQ multiplex PCR, yet TCRdb's version contains in-frame clones alone and is incomplete. The sample holds about 77,000 clones, roughly 92% seen once. Sequencing used CD4+ or CD8+ T cells sorted from blood, obtained in a trial of the OX40 agonist ivuxolimab. All receptors come from an adult with an advanced solid tumor such as melanoma, head and neck, liver or kidney cancer.

The chain links TRBV4-1 to TRBJ2-1; D uncertain. CDR1 is MGHRA, CDR2 YSYEKL, per germline. The CDR3 totals 20 residues. V dropped 0 bases and J dropped 0 bases, with 21 bases sitting between them. The CDR3 sequence: CASSQDRTTERKSSYNEQFF. CDR3 nucleotides: TGCGCCAGCAGCCAAGATAGAACTACCGAGAGAAAGAGCTCCTACAATGAGCAGTTCTTC.

The rearrangement joins TRBV6-6 to TRBJ1-2; D not resolved. CDR3 size: 13 residues. The germline CDR1 and CDR2 sequences are MNHNY and SVGAGI (reference sequence). The germline V and J ends were trimmed by 5 bases and 2 bases, with 9 bases remaining between them. CDR3 region: CASSPTQNYGYTF. CDR3 coding DNA: TGTGCCAGCAGTCCTACACAAAACTATGGCTACACCTTC.

This clone was recorded only once. V usage is TRBV11-2 and J usage is TRBJ2-7; TRBD2 agrees at 9 bases. The CDR3 contains 14 residues. Germline assignment: CDR1 SGHAT and CDR2 FQNNGV. The V gene end was trimmed by 7 bases and the J gene end by 4 bases; junction bases not matched to a gene: 8. CDR3 residues: CASTGSGRRYEQYF. For the CDR3, the DNA is TGTGCCAGCACAGGGAGCGGGAGGCGGTACGAGCAGTACTTC.

J is TRBJ2-6 and V is TRBV19; a possible D gene is TRBD2 (6 bases). The length of the CDR3 is 15 residues. Trimming took off 6 bases at V and 3 bases at J, with 12 bases between the two ends. CDR1 and CDR2 from the germline V gene are LNHDA and SQIVND (reference sequence). CDR3 loop: CASRTEGVGANVLTF. The CDR3 DNA follows: TGTGCCAGTAGAACGGAGGGTGTTGGGGCCAACGTCCTGACTTTC.

In regard to this clone: The sample carries other DNA sequences with the same CDR3. This chain joins TRBV7-2 and TRBJ1-5, with D unresolved. V was shortened by 2 bases and J by 4 bases, with 9 bases between the two germline ends. CDR3 size: 14 residues. Per germline, CDR1 SGHTA and CDR2 FQGNSA. The CDR3 loop reads CASSLRAGNQPQHF. CDR3 nucleotides: TGTGCCAGCAGCTTACGGGCGGGAAATCAGCCCCAGCATTTT.

The rearrangement uses TRBV7-2 and TRBJ2-7; 7 bases fit TRBD2. J was trimmed by 4 bases and V by 5 bases; bases with no gene match: 17. Germline lookup yields CDR1 SGHTA and CDR2 FQGNSA. The CDR3 is 17 amino acids. CDR3: CASSLHPGEGGPYEQYF. The CDR3 coding sequence is TGTGCCAGCAGCCTACACCCTGGGGAGGGAGGGCCGTACGAGCAGTACTTC.

CDR3: CASYLSTGGGEQYF. CDR3 nucleotides: TGTGCCAGCTACCTCTCTACGGGTGGGGGCGAGCAGTACTTC. The chain uses TRBV28 and TRBJ2-7; D tentatively fits TRBD1 or TRBD2 (5 bases each). The CDR3 runs 14 residues. Germline assignment: CDR1 MDHEN and CDR2 SYDVKM. With 8 bases removed from V and 6 bases from J, the gap between germline ends came to 20 bases.

This sequence joins TRBV28 and TRBJ1-3; no reliable D call. The CDR3 runs 13 residues. Germline CDR1 is MDHEN and CDR2 is SYDVKM. Trimming left V 6 bases short and J 1 base short, with 7 bases between. The chain's CDR3 is CASSKGSGNTIYF. In DNA form, the CDR3 reads TGTGCCAGCAGCAAGGGTTCTGGAAACACCATATATTTT.

This chain uses TRBV28 with TRBJ1-2; 8 nucleotides agree with TRBD1. This CDR3 comprises 16 residues. J gave up 8 bases and V 6 bases, and 17 bases lay outside the gene matches. CDR1 and CDR2 from the germline V gene are MDHEN and SYDVKM. In DNA form, the CDR3 reads TGTGCCAGCAGATACGTAGGGGGAGGACAGGGCTGGGGCTACACCTTC. It translates to CASRYVGGGQGWGYTF.

The chain employs TRBV10-1 and TRBJ1-1; D call uncertain. Trimming took off 7 bases at V and 0 bases at J, with 9 bases between the two ends. This CDR3 contains 13 residues. Germline CDR1 reads WNHNN; CDR2 reads SYGVQD (reference sequence). In DNA, the CDR3 is TGCGCCAGCATGAAGGAAATGAACACTGAAGCTTTCTTT. It codes for CASMKEMNTEAFF.

This clone appeared a single time. The CDR3 DNA reads TGCGCCAGCAGCCGTAAACAGGGCTTCAATCAGCCCCAGCATTTT. This codes for CASSRKQGFNQPQHF. The chain is built from TRBV4-1 and TRBJ1-5, with a weak D call TRBD1 (6 bases). Germline-derived CDR1 and CDR2 are MGHRA and YSYEKL. This CDR3 contains 15 residues. Deletions cut 4 bases from V and 3 bases from J, with 13 bases between.

The chain employs TRBV5-1 and TRBJ2-1, with a possible D match to TRBD2 (6 bases). Trimming left V 5 bases short and J 0 bases short, with 27 bases between. The length of the CDR3 is 20 residues. Germline CDR1 is SGHRS and CDR2 is YFSETQ. The CDR3 DNA reads as TGCGCCAGCAGTTTTGACGTGGGGGGTAGCTTTACAAGCTCCTACAATGAGCAGTTCTTC. As protein: CASSFDVGGSFTSSYNEQFF.

The chain carries TRBV21-1 and TRBJ2-1; the table's TRBD1 call for D was not verified on the DNA. TRBV21-1 is a pseudogene segment. The CDR3 length is 12 residues. The CDR3: CASSNDNNEQFF. CDR3 in DNA: TGTGCCAGCAGCAACGACAACAATGAGCAGTTCTTC.

This clone is a singleton in its sample. The J gene is TRBJ2-7, the V gene TRBV7-3; 14 bases fit TRBD2. With 5 bases clipped from V and 7 bases from J, the junction kept 10 bases outside the gene matches. This CDR3 spans 16 amino acids. Germline CDR1 and CDR2: SGHTA and FQGTGA. The CDR3 reads CASSPQGTSGSGEQYF. The CDR3 DNA follows: TGTGCCAGCAGCCCGCAAGGGACTAGCGGGAGTGGGGAGCAGTACTTC. The complete variable domain, with remaining parts taken from reference TRBV7-3 and TRBJ2-7, reads GAGVSQTPSNKVTEKGKYVELRCDPISGHTALYWYRQSLGQGPEFLIYFQGTGAADDSGLPNDRFFAVRPEGSVSTLKIQRTERGDSAVYLCASSPQGTSGSGEQYFGPGTRLTVT.

The gene calls are TRBV4-2 and TRBJ2-1; 7 bases line up with TRBD2. Per germline, CDR1 LGHNA and CDR2 YNFKEQ. The CDR3 runs 17 residues. With V trimmed by 2 bases and J by 8 bases, 15 bases remained unmatched. This CDR3 is CASSQSKRLAEADEQFF. As DNA, the CDR3 is TGTGCCAGCAGCCAATCGAAGCGGCTAGCGGAGGCGGATGAGCAGTTCTTC.

The gene calls are TRBV6-7 and TRBJ2-5, with a weak D call TRBD1 (5 bases). The end of the DNA aligns better with TRBJ2-7, so the J call may be wrong. TRBV6-7 is an ORF, and what it does is uncertain. The CDR3 is made up of 14 amino acids. The CDR3 bases are TGTGCCAGCAGTTACTCGTACAGGTCCTACGAGCAGTACTTC. Protein: CASSYSYRSYEQYF.

The rearrangement links TRBV18 to TRBJ1-5, with D maybe TRBD1 (5 bases). The CDR3 has 15 amino acids. Germline V gene sequence: CDR1 KGHSH, CDR2 LQKENI. Trimming took 5 bases from V and 1 from J, leaving 12 bases between them. The CDR3 region has the DNA TGTGCCAGCTCAAGCCGGGACGGGAGCAATCAGCCCCAGCATTTT. This sequence encodes CASSSRDGSNQPQHF.

This chain uses TRBV5-1 with TRBJ1-5; 8 nucleotides align to TRBD1. The CDR3 consists of 14 residues. Germline-derived CDR1 and CDR2 are SGHRS and YFSETQ. V trimming: 0 bases; J trimming: 5 bases; junction bases outside the gene matches: 1. The CDR3 nucleotides are TGCGCCAGCAGCTTGGGGACAGGGTATCAGCCCCAGCATTTT. As protein: CASSLGTGYQPQHF.

The chain joins TRBV7-9 to TRBJ2-5; D not certain. The CDR3 loop spans 11 amino acids. Germline V gene sequence: CDR1 SEHNR, CDR2 FQNEAQ (reference sequence). Trimming left V 7 bases short and J 4 bases short, with 7 bases between. In nucleotides, the CDR3 is TGTGCCAGCACTCCTGGAGAGACCCAGTACTTC. Translated, it gives CASTPGETQYF.

V gene TRBV7-2 combines with J gene TRBJ2-4, with 8 bases that match TRBD1. The CDR3 is made up of 15 amino acids. Germline CDR1 and CDR2: SGHTA and FQGNSA. The junction had 8 bases not matched to a gene; V was cut back by 5 bases and J by 5 bases. CDR3 sequence (DNA): TGTGCCAGCAGCCTCCAGGGGGCGCGTGAAAACATTCAGTACTTC. Encoded protein: CASSLQGARENIQYF.

The J gene is TRBJ1-5, the V gene TRBV7-2; TRBD1 aligns across 7 bases. The CDR3 is 15 residues long. V was clipped by 5 bases and J by 5 bases; unmatched bases: 9. Germline loops: CDR1 SGHTA, CDR2 FQGNSA. The CDR3 sequence: CASSRRTDRDQPQHF. CDR3 DNA: TGTGCCAGCAGCCGACGGACCGACAGGGATCAGCCCCAGCATTTT. Filled out from reference TRBV7-2 and TRBJ1-5, the complete variable domain reads GAGVSQSPSNKVTEKGKDVELRCDPISGHTALYWYRQSLGQGLEFLIYFQGNSAPDKSGLPSDRFSAERTGGSVSTLTIQRTQQEDSAVYLCASSRRTDRDQPQHFGDGTRLSIL.

J is TRBJ2-5 and V is TRBV11-2, with 8 nucleotides matching TRBD2. CDR3 size: 14 residues. With 4 bases clipped from V and 4 bases from J, the junction kept 5 bases outside the gene matches. Germline CDR1 is SGHAT and CDR2 is FQNNGV. CDR3 in amino acids: CASSSDGRGETQYF. The CDR3 region has the DNA TGTGCCAGCAGCTCCGACGGGAGGGGAGAGACCCAGTACTTC.